What follows are 28 T cell receptor beta chains derived from one specimen sequenced in a study of CXCR3-negative and CXCR3-positive naive CD8 T cells. Broader study findings: Greater hydrophobicity was found in TRB CDR3s of CXCR3-positive naive cells than of CXCR3-negative naive cells.

These receptors' antigens are unknown. The method, 5' RACE with UMI labels, was used to prepare the TRB cDNA libraries. TCRdb re-called the 5' RACE reads and catalogs CDR3 proteins one per entry, DNA excluded. The sample table includes about 120,000 distinct CDR3 sequences. The sample comprised naive CXCR3+ CD8+ T cells from blood. Sample subset: CD45RO-CCR7+CD27+CD95- naive CD8+ T cells expressing CXCR3 (TNR3+). Receptor source: a human donor in good health. Some clones in this sample may be carry-over from other donors' samples.

The rearrangement joins TRBV20-1 to TRBJ1-2; lacking DNA, the TRBD1 call made by TCRdb goes unchecked. The CDR3 runs 13 residues. Germline values: CDR1 DFQATT, CDR2 SNEGSKA (reference sequence). The CDR3 spells CSANTGGFYGYTF.

The chain recombines TRBV19 with TRBJ2-1. The CDR3 is made up of 18 amino acids. The germline gives CDR1 LNHDA, CDR2 SQIVND (reference sequence). Here the CDR3 reads CASSPVLLFGEKLNEQFF.

This sequence joins TRBV27 and TRBJ2-3. Germline assignment: CDR1 MNHEY and CDR2 SMNVEV (reference sequence). This CDR3 region has 16 residues. CDR3 residues: CASSFNPTRFTDTQYF.

The CDR3 sequence: CASSHQGAQGEKLFF. The V call is TRBV7-9, the J call TRBJ1-4; TCRdb returns TRBD1, unconfirmable since there is no DNA. Germline CDR1 reads SEHNR; CDR2 reads FQNEAQ (reference sequence). The CDR3 has 15 amino acids.

The V and J genes are TRBV24-1 and TRBJ2-1; the TCRdb D gene call, TRBD1, has no DNA to confirm it. The germline V gene has CDR1 KGHDR and CDR2 SFDVKD. The CDR3 spans 14 residues. The CDR3 here is CATSERTVNNEQFF.

The chain joins TRBV6-5 to TRBJ1-2; TCRdb reports TRBD1, a call that lacks DNA to check it against. CDR3 length: 12 amino acids. Germline loops: CDR1 MNHEY, CDR2 SVGAGI. CDR3 residues: CASSTKTAGYTF.

The CDR3 region is CSGGGNNEQFF. The chain combines TRBV29-1 with TRBJ2-1; the TRBD1 assignment by TCRdb is unverifiable without DNA. The CDR3 covers 11 residues. The germline V gene has CDR1 SQVTM and CDR2 ANQGSEA.

This sequence joins TRBV5-1 and TRBJ1-1. Germline-derived CDR1 and CDR2 are SGHRS and YFSETQ. The CDR3 has 15 residues. CDR3 protein: CASSLAAELNTEAFF.

The chain recombines TRBV5-5 with TRBJ2-2; the D call of TRBD1 rests on TCRdb alone, since no DNA is present to check it. Germline CDR1 and CDR2: SGHKS and YYEKEE (reference sequence). This CDR3 spans 15 amino acids. CDR3 sequence: CASSFWDRNTGELFF.

The chain carries TRBV12-3 or TRBV12-4 and TRBJ2-2; the D call of TRBD1 rests on TCRdb alone, since no DNA is present to check it. The CDR3 is made up of 12 amino acids. The CDR3 protein is CASSWGNGELFF.

The chain employs TRBV5-5 and TRBJ2-1; TCRdb outputs TRBD2, but without DNA this stays unchecked. Per the germline V gene, CDR1 is SGHKS and CDR2 is YYEKEE (reference sequence). There are 16 residues in the CDR3. CDR3 protein: CASSLFAAAATNEQFF.

The chain combines TRBV6-1 with TRBJ2-7; TCRdb outputs TRBD1, but without DNA this stays unchecked. The CDR3 length is 15 residues. Germline V gene data show CDR1 as MNHNS and CDR2 as SASEGT. CDR3 amino acids: CASGSNRDGFHEQYF.

The chain combines TRBV14 with TRBJ2-2. Germline V CDR1 and CDR2: SGHDN, FVKESK. This CDR3 contains 17 residues. This chain's CDR3 is CASSQEIGVLRTGELFF.

The chain recombines TRBV9 with TRBJ2-2. CDR1 SGDLS and CDR2 YYNGEE come from the germline V gene. The CDR3 runs 13 residues. This CDR3 reads CASSGSNTGELFF.

This chain joins TRBV2 and TRBJ2-1; TCRdb returns TRBD1, unconfirmable since there is no DNA. Germline V gene data show CDR1 as SNHLY and CDR2 as FYNNEI. The CDR3 totals 18 residues. The CDR3 protein is CASSGGAAGTYYYNEQFF.

The chain uses TRBV7-9 and TRBJ2-7; TCRdb reports TRBD1, a call that lacks DNA to check it against. The CDR3 consists of 13 residues. Per germline, CDR1 SEHNR and CDR2 FQNEAQ (reference sequence). Here the CDR3 reads CASSFPGRGEQYF.

The V call is TRBV28, the J call TRBJ2-3; TCRdb outputs TRBD1, but without DNA this stays unchecked. CDR3 length: 14 residues. Germline V lookup: CDR1 MDHEN, CDR2 SYDVKM. CDR3 sequence reads: CASSPMTGSDTQYF.

V usage is TRBV5-1 and J usage is TRBJ1-1. Looked up from germline, CDR1 is SGHRS and CDR2 is YFSETQ. There are 14 residues in the CDR3. The CDR3 sequence: CASSLDEIPTEAFF.

The rearrangement uses TRBV7-3 and TRBJ2-2; TCRdb selects TRBD2, and the lack of DNA leaves this call unchecked. This CDR3 has 15 amino acids. The germline V gene encodes CDR1 SGHTA and CDR2 FQGTGA. CDR3 residues: CASSPGGGGMWELFF.

The V call is TRBV11-3, the J call TRBJ1-1. Germline-derived CDR1 and CDR2 are SGHNT and YENEEA. The CDR3 extends over 14 amino acids. The CDR3 sequence: CASSLRGTETEAFF.

The chain has TRBV2 and TRBJ1-6; TCRdb lists TRBD1, though no DNA is available to test this call. This CDR3 is built from 15 residues. CDR1 and CDR2 from the germline V gene are SNHLY and FYNNEI. The CDR3 here is CASSEGGSDNSPLHF.

This rearrangement joins TRBV5-1 to TRBJ2-1; the TCRdb D gene call, TRBD2, has no DNA to confirm it. The CDR3 has 19 residues. Germline CDR1 and CDR2: SGHRS and YFSETQ. CDR3 loop: CASSQGLAGGPSSYNEQFF.

The chain carries TRBV3-1 and TRBJ1-1; TCRdb indicates TRBD1, and absent DNA this call remains unverified. In germline, CDR1 is LGHDT, CDR2 YNNKEL (reference sequence). The CDR3 totals 14 residues. The CDR3: CASSQDWTRALAFF.

The CDR3 region is CAGSYRGPNTGELFF. The rearrangement joins TRBV28 to TRBJ2-2; the TCRdb call, TRBD1, lacks DNA for checking. The V gene's germline CDR1 is MDHEN and CDR2 SYDVKM. This CDR3 region has 15 residues. Complete variable domain (other parts from reference TRBV28 and TRBJ2-2): DVKVTQSSRYLVKRTGEKVFLECVQDMDHENMFWYRQDPGLGLRLIYFSYDVKMKEKGDIPEGYSVSREKKERFSLILESASTNQTSMYLCAGSYRGPNTGELFFGEGSRLTVL.

V usage is TRBV10-3 and J usage is TRBJ2-7. The CDR3 sequence is 13 residues long. CDR1 and CDR2 from the germline V gene are ENHRY and SYGVKD. CDR3 region: CAISEDRPYEQYF.

The chain couples TRBV5-6 to TRBJ2-7; TCRdb's D call of TRBD2 is untestable without DNA. Germline V lookup: CDR1 SGHDT, CDR2 YYEEEE. The CDR3 totals 14 residues. CDR3 region: CASSLGGLTYEQYF.

CDR3 region: CASSQNRDSTYEQYF. The rearrangement links TRBV4-3 to TRBJ2-7; no DNA is available, so the TRBD1 call from TCRdb remains unchecked. Germline values: CDR1 LGHNA, CDR2 YSLEER. This CDR3 is 15 amino acids long.

V usage is TRBV5-5 and J usage is TRBJ1-1; the D call of TRBD1 rests on TCRdb alone, since no DNA is present to check it. This CDR3 is built from 14 residues. The germline gives CDR1 SGHKS, CDR2 YYEKEE (reference sequence). CDR3 protein: CASSFNRDYTEAFF.